The next 21 T cell receptor beta chains were all read from a single sample in a study of T cells in localized non-small cell lung cancer (dated by TCRdb to between 2020 and 2021). Libraries came from the immunoSEQ multiplex PCR assay. This immuneACCESS table, as held by TCRdb, lists in-frame sequences with V and J called but not all clones. Of the missing ones, under half trace to an unresolved V gene in checked studies; the others have no known cause. The sample has approximately 5,500 clones on record, 28% of them singletons. The ten largest clones take up about 5% of the sample. Sequenced material: lung tumor tissue, taken before any cancer treatment. These receptors all come from a female donor of 60 years or more with stage I lung adenocarcinoma.

This chain uses TRBV7-1 with TRBJ2-7; either TRBD1 or TRBD2 may fit D (7 bases each). TRBV7-1 is assigned to the ORF class and has an uncertain function. This CDR3 region has 14 residues. Trimming removed 5 bases from V and 5 bases from J, with 16 bases in between. CDR3 coding DNA: TGTGCCAGCAGCCTGGGCAGGGGGACTAACGAGCAGTACTTC. This translates into CASSLGRGTNEQYF.

This clone has more than one count but fewer than ten. CDR3 sequence (DNA): TGCAGCGTTGGACAGAACAGGGACTACGAGCAGTACTTC. It translates to CSVGQNRDYEQYF. V gene TRBV29-1 combines with J gene TRBJ2-7; D may be TRBD1 (6 bases). Germline V gene lookup returns CDR1 SQVTM and CDR2 ANQGSEA. The CDR3 length is 13 residues. The V end lost 4 bases, the J end lost 3 bases, and 13 bases lay between the germline ends.

This chain uses TRBV4-1 with TRBJ2-7; 7 nucleotides agree with TRBD1. The CDR3 runs 15 residues. Losses at the gene ends were 1 base for V and 0 bases for J; bases not matched to a gene: 3. Germline CDR1 reads MGHRA; CDR2 reads YSYEKL. CDR3 in amino acids: CASSQVGDSSYEQYF. For the CDR3, the DNA is TGCGCCAGCAGCCAAGTCGGGGACAGCTCCTACGAGCAGTACTTC.

This clone showed up just a few times. This chain joins TRBV30 and TRBJ2-3; TRBD1 is a possible D gene (7 bases). This CDR3 has 15 residues. Germline V lookup: CDR1 GTSNPN, CDR2 SVGIG (reference sequence). Trimming stripped 5 bases from V and 0 bases from J, with 15 bases between. CDR3 sequence reads: CAWAGGTASTDTQYF. In DNA, the CDR3 is TGTGCCTGGGCCGGCGGGACAGCGAGCACAGATACGCAGTATTTT.

This clone was observed a few times. The chain employs TRBV11-3 and TRBJ2-1; 11 bases are shared with TRBD2. Germline CDR1 and CDR2: SGHNT and YENEEA. J was trimmed by 3 bases and V by 5 bases; bases with no gene match: 3. The CDR3 length is 15 residues. The CDR3 loop reads CASSLTSGDYNEQFF. CDR3 sequence (DNA): TGTGCCAGCAGCCTGACTAGCGGGGACTACAATGAGCAGTTCTTC.

This clone was seen a handful of times. J is TRBJ2-1 and V is TRBV11-3; the D gene could be TRBD1 or TRBD2 (5 bases each). In germline, CDR1 is SGHNT, CDR2 YENEEA. Trimming stripped 2 bases from V and 9 bases from J, with 14 bases between. The CDR3 is 14 residues long. The CDR3 sequence is CASSLLLDGTEQFF. The DNA for the CDR3 is TGTGCCAGCAGCTTATTACTAGACGGGACTGAGCAGTTCTTC.

A word on this clone: One end of the junction fails to match germline, which may point to a read error. This rearrangement joins TRBV11-3 to TRBJ2-5; TRBD2 agrees at 9 bases. Per the germline V gene, CDR1 is SGHNT and CDR2 is YENEEA. This CDR3 comprises 15 residues. CDR3 in DNA: TGTGCTAGCAGCTTAGGGCTCGCGGGGGGGGAGACCCAGTACTTC. It specifies CASSLGLAGGETQYF.

The chain recombines TRBV15 with TRBJ2-7; TRBD1 aligns across 9 bases. The junction had 8 bases not matched to a gene; V was cut back by 5 bases and J by 6 bases. The CDR3 consists of 14 residues. The germline V gene has CDR1 LNHNV and CDR2 YYDKDF (reference sequence). The CDR3 bases are TGTGCCACCAGCTGGCGGACAGGGGCGGGCGAGCAGTACTTC. Translated, it gives CATSWRTGAGEQYF.

The rearrangement joins TRBV18 to TRBJ2-7; the D gene is possibly TRBD1 (6 bases). Between the trimmed V and J ends, which lost 6 bases and 1 base, there was a span of 16 bases. The germline V gene encodes CDR1 KGHSH and CDR2 LQKENI. This CDR3 has 15 amino acids. The CDR3 DNA sequence: TGTGCCAGCTCTCTCACAGGGTGGGGATCCTACGAGCAGTACTTC. Its translation is CASSLTGWGSYEQYF.

This rearrangement joins TRBV18 to TRBJ2-5, with 15 bases matching TRBD2. The CDR3 spans 20 residues. From germline, CDR1 is KGHSH and CDR2 LQKENI. With 2 bases clipped from V and 0 bases from J, the junction kept 10 bases outside the gene matches. This chain's CDR3 is CASSPFGLAGGSPYQETQYF. CDR3 coding DNA: TGTGCCAGCTCACCATTCGGACTAGCGGGGGGGTCCCCGTACCAAGAGACCCAGTACTTC.

This clone has more than one count but fewer than ten. The chain has TRBV11-3 and TRBJ2-5; the D is unclear. The CDR3 spans 14 residues. CDR1 and CDR2 (germline): SGHNT, YENEEA. V shed 8 bases and J shed 0 bases, with 13 bases lying between them. CDR3 bases: TGTGCCAGCCACGACTTGGCAAACCAAGAGACCCAGTACTTC. Residues: CASHDLANQETQYF.

Only a few counts were recorded for this clone. The chain recombines TRBV6-8 with TRBJ2-7; D is uncertain. V was pared by 2 bases and J by 6 bases, with 11 bases between. CDR1 is MNHGY, CDR2 SAAAGT, per germline. This CDR3 is built from 13 residues. The CDR3 loop is CASSYLGVGEQYF. CDR3 nucleotide sequence: TGTGCCAGCAGTTACCTAGGCGTCGGCGAGCAGTACTTC.

This clone was detected a few times. This rearrangement joins TRBV15 to TRBJ1-2, with 9 bases matching TRBD1. The CDR3 loop spans 15 amino acids. V trimming: 0 bases; J trimming: 7 bases; junction bases outside the gene matches: 6. Germline CDR1 reads LNHNV; CDR2 reads YYDKDF (reference sequence). CDR3 sequence: CATSRETGGYSGYTF. In DNA form, the CDR3 reads TGTGCCACCAGCAGAGAGACAGGGGGATATAGTGGCTACACCTTC.

The chain uses TRBV5-1 and TRBJ1-1; D not resolved. Germline values: CDR1 SGHRS, CDR2 YFSETQ. The CDR3 loop spans 14 amino acids. V was pared by 0 bases and J by 1 base, with 7 bases between. CDR3 amino acids: CASSLGGQNTEAFF. CDR3 in DNA: TGCGCCAGCAGCTTGGGTGGGCAGAACACTGAAGCTTTCTTT.

The V gene is TRBV11-3, the J gene TRBJ2-7, with TRBD1 identical over 8 bases. The CDR3 is 14 residues long. Germline CDR1 is SGHNT and CDR2 is YENEEA. V lost 2 bases and J lost 4; bases outside the gene matches: 4. The CDR3 sequence: CASSLTGQDYEQYF. DNA for the CDR3: TGTGCCAGCAGCTTAACGGGACAGGATTACGAGCAGTACTTC.

This clone was seen a few times. This rearrangement joins TRBV19 to TRBJ1-1; D is undetermined. Germline V lookup: CDR1 LNHDA, CDR2 SQIVND (reference sequence). The CDR3 spans 14 residues. Between the trimmed V and J ends, which lost 6 bases and 4 bases, there was a span of 15 bases. CDR3 region: CASRTAFSATEAFF. Here the CDR3 DNA reads TGTGCCAGTAGGACTGCCTTCAGCGCCACTGAAGCTTTCTTT. The whole variable domain, remainder taken from reference TRBV19 and TRBJ1-1, is DGGITQSPKYLFRKEGQNVTLSCEQNLNHDAMYWYRQDPGQGLRLIYYSQIVNDFQKGDIAEGYSVSREKKESFPLTVTSAQKNPTAFYLCASRTAFSATEAFFGQGTRLTVV.

The chain combines TRBV18 with TRBJ2-2; 11 bases match TRBD2. This CDR3 is 17 amino acids long. With V trimmed by 3 bases and J by 0 bases, 3 bases remained unmatched. Per the germline V gene, CDR1 is KGHSH and CDR2 is LQKENI. The CDR3 sequence is CASSPRLAGTNTGELFF. CDR3 DNA: TGTGCCAGCTCACCTCGACTAGCGGGGACGAACACCGGGGAGCTGTTTTTT.

This sequence joins TRBV11-3 and TRBJ2-2, with D hard to call. The CDR3 runs to 16 residues. V lost 5 bases and J lost 4, with 17 bases in between. Germline lookup yields CDR1 SGHNT and CDR2 YENEEA. The CDR3, as DNA: TGTGCCAGCAGCCACACAGAAACCCCCGCCACCGGGGAGCTGTTTTTT. Translated, it gives CASSHTETPATGELFF.

By frequency in the sample, this clone is medium-sized. The rearrangement joins TRBV6-8 to TRBJ2-4; a possible D gene is TRBD2 (6 bases). The germline V gene has CDR1 MNHGY and CDR2 SAAAGT. The CDR3 sequence is 13 residues long. Between the trimmed V and J ends, which lost 6 bases and 6 bases, there was a span of 12 bases. The DNA of the CDR3 is TGTGCCAGCAGGCTCGTCGGGGGAAACATTCAGTACTTC. This sequence encodes CASRLVGGNIQYF.

This clone occurred a few times. The chain carries TRBV6-8 and TRBJ1-2; possibly TRBD1 for D (5 bases). The CDR3 length is 16 residues. V gave up 5 bases and J gave up 4 bases, with 20 bases separating them. Germline V gene lookup returns CDR1 MNHGY and CDR2 SAAAGT. The CDR3 bases are TGTGCCAGCAGTGTCCGGGACCCCTCCAAAGGCTATGGCTACACCTTC. It codes for CASSVRDPSKGYGYTF.

The sample holds a few counts of this clone. The rearrangement links TRBV5-2 to TRBJ2-7; TRBD1, as called in the table, went unchecked against the DNA. TRBV5-2 is annotated as a pseudogene. The CDR3 is made up of 13 amino acids. The CDR3 region has the DNA TGTGCCAGCAGCCTCAGGGGGAGCTACGAGCAGTACTTC. Translated: CASSLRGSYEQYF.